Listed here are 30 T cell receptor beta chains from one sample, sequenced in a study of spatial heterogeneity in lung cancer. The time point denotes: sample taken at primary tumor resection. Tumor, nontumor lung or frozen PBMC supplied whole RNA that was sequenced unsorted. TCRdb itself ran the 5' RACE reads through MiXCR, one entry per CDR3 protein. The sample shows under 100,000 distinct CDR3 sequences, over 8.5% of them seen only once. Sample: PBMCs, taken at surgery. These receptors all stem from a male donor with early-stage non-small cell lung cancer.

This clonotype was observed a few times. The J gene is TRBJ1-1, the V gene TRBV5-5, with a tentative D call TRBD1 (5 bases). V dropped 0 bases and J dropped 1 base, with 10 bases sitting between them. This CDR3 is built from 15 residues. Germline V gives CDR1 SGHKS, CDR2 YYEKEE (reference sequence). CDR3 nucleotides: TGTGCCAGCAGCTTGGCCCAGGGATGGAACACTGAAGCTTTCTTT. This translates into CASSLAQGWNTEAFF.

V usage is TRBV6-2 or TRBV6-3 and J usage is TRBJ2-1; 7 nucleotides agree with TRBD1. The V gene's germline CDR1 is MNHEY and CDR2 SVGEGT. The V gene end was trimmed by 7 bases and the J gene end by 8 bases; junction bases not matched to a gene: 5. This CDR3 comprises 12 residues. The CDR3 here is CASNDRDHEQFF. In DNA, the CDR3 is TGTGCCAGCAATGACAGGGACCATGAGCAGTTCTTC.

The chain links TRBV2 to TRBJ2-1, with TRBD1 as a possible D gene (5 bases). The germline CDR1 and CDR2 sequences are SNHLY and FYNNEI. V gave up 8 bases and J gave up 8 bases, with 10 bases separating them. The CDR3 loop spans 11 amino acids. The CDR3 nucleotides read TGTGCCAGCCAGGGTGGCCATGAGCAGTTCTTC. Its translation: CASQGGHEQFF.

This clonotype came up many times. One junction end does not reproduce the germline sequence, and a read error may be involved. J is TRBJ1-2 and V is TRBV28; the D is unclear. The germline V gene has CDR1 MDHEN and CDR2 SYDVKM. CDR3 length: 15 amino acids. The CDR3 region is CASSLRRLGYYGYTF. The CDR3 DNA is TGTGCCAGCAGTTTACGCCGACTAGGTTACTACGGCTACACCTTC.

This clonotype was counted only a few times. J is TRBJ2-5 and V is TRBV11-2; D uncertain. Trimming removed 3 bases from V and 1 base from J, with 6 bases in between. Germline V gene lookup returns CDR1 SGHAT and CDR2 FQNNGV. The CDR3 has 13 amino acids. The CDR3 spells CASSFGTQETQYF. DNA of the CDR3: TGTGCCAGCAGCTTCGGTACCCAAGAGACCCAGTACTTC.

This chain connects TRBV11-3 to TRBJ2-7; 9 bases align to TRBD2. Per germline, CDR1 SGHNT and CDR2 YENEEA. The CDR3 has 15 residues. V shed 5 bases and J 4 bases; nucleotides not matched to a gene: 9. The CDR3 region has the DNA TGTGCCAGCAGCACCCGAGGTAGCGGGGGATACGAGCAGTACTTC. This translates into CASSTRGSGGYEQYF.

The rearrangement joins TRBV20-1 to TRBJ2-7, with 7 bases lining up with TRBD2. The CDR3 extends over 13 amino acids. In germline, CDR1 is DFQATT, CDR2 SNEGSKA (reference sequence). Germline trimming cut 3 bases from V and 3 bases from J; bases unmatched to any gene: 5. CDR3 nucleotides: TGCAGTGCTAGGGACGGGACTAACTACGAGCAGTACTTC. Encoded protein: CSARDGTNYEQYF.

This clonotype has a handful of counts. The chain carries TRBV2 and TRBJ2-3; no firm D call. CDR1 is SNHLY, CDR2 FYNNEI, per germline. This CDR3 contains 12 residues. Trimming pared 0 bases from V and 10 bases from J, leaving 8 bases between. Written as DNA, the CDR3 is TGTGCCAGCAGTGAAGCGATAAAACCGCAGTATTTT. Translated, it gives CASSEAIKPQYF.

In its sample, this clonotype was seen many times. V gene TRBV6-1 combines with J gene TRBJ1-1; 8 positions match TRBD1. J gave up 5 bases and V 5 bases, and 16 bases lay outside the gene matches. The CDR3 length is 17 residues. Germline assignment: CDR1 MNHNS and CDR2 SASEGT. CDR3 nucleotide sequence: TGTGCCAGCAGTTTCAACCCGACAGGGGTTAGAACGACTGAAGCTTTCTTT. Translating gives CASSFNPTGVRTTEAFF.

This clonotype was detected ten times or more. This rearrangement joins TRBV5-6 to TRBJ1-5; D is undetermined. The CDR3 sequence is 14 residues long. The V gene lost 0 bases and the J gene lost 4 bases, with 8 bases spanning the gap. Per the germline V gene, CDR1 is SGHDT and CDR2 is YYEEEE. CDR3 loop: CASSLVRGNQPQHF. DNA for the CDR3: TGTGCCAGCAGCTTGGTCCGGGGTAATCAGCCCCAGCATTTT.

This clonotype has just a few counts. CDR3 region: CASSSDRTQYF. As DNA, the CDR3 is TGTGCCAGCAGCTCTGACCGGACGCAGTATTTT. The V gene is TRBV7-2, the J gene TRBJ2-3; unclear D gene. V lost 4 bases to trimming and J lost 9 bases, with 8 bases between them. The CDR3 runs 11 residues. Germline CDR1 reads SGHTA; CDR2 reads FQGNSA.

This clonotype came up many times. This CDR3 is CSVDSGLAETQYF. CDR3 sequence (DNA): TGCAGCGTTGACAGTGGGTTAGCAGAGACCCAGTACTTC. The chain is built from TRBV29-1 and TRBJ2-5; no definite D call. The V gene's germline CDR1 is SQVTM and CDR2 ANQGSEA. The V gene lost 3 bases and the J gene lost 4 bases, with 12 bases spanning the gap. The CDR3 extends over 13 amino acids.

This clonotype has ten or more counts. This chain links TRBV20-1 with TRBJ2-1, with D possibly called TRBD1 or TRBD2 (5 bases each). Germline V CDR1 and CDR2: DFQATT, SNEGSKA (reference sequence). V was cut by 3 bases and J by 5 bases, with 14 bases left in between. The CDR3 extends over 14 amino acids. CDR3 loop: CSASRREGHNEQFF. CDR3 in DNA: TGCAGTGCTAGTAGGCGTGAGGGGCACAATGAGCAGTTCTTC.

The chain couples TRBV20-1 to TRBJ2-7; no definite D call. The germline CDR1 and CDR2 sequences are DFQATT and SNEGSKA (reference sequence). Deletions cut 0 bases from V and 4 bases from J, with 13 bases between. The length of the CDR3 is 14 residues. The CDR3 nucleotides are TGCAGTGCTAGAGATATCAGAAGTACGTACGAGCAGTACTTC. Encoded protein: CSARDIRSTYEQYF.

At least ten counts were recorded for this clonotype. The chain uses TRBV28 and TRBJ2-7; no clear D gene. The CDR3 extends over 13 amino acids. The V end was cut by 2 bases, the J end by 4 bases, with 9 bases between. The germline gives CDR1 MDHEN, CDR2 SYDVKM. The CDR3 is CASSLPDGYEQYF. CDR3 nucleotide sequence: TGTGCCAGCAGTTTACCGGACGGGTACGAGCAGTACTTC.

This clonotype was picked up a small number of times. The chain has TRBV19 and TRBJ1-5; TRBD1 matches at 8 bases. The trim removed 1 base at V and 2 bases at J, leaving 4 bases unmatched. CDR1 LNHDA and CDR2 SQIVND come from the germline V gene (reference sequence). The CDR3 is made up of 16 amino acids. The CDR3 DNA reads TGTGCCAGTAGTATAGGTCCAGGGGGCGGCAATCAGCCCCAGCATTTT. It translates to CASSIGPGGGNQPQHF.

This rearrangement joins TRBV7-8 to TRBJ1-5; D not resolved. V gave up 5 bases and J gave up 2 bases, with 13 bases separating them. The germline V gene has CDR1 SGHVS and CDR2 FQNEAQ. The CDR3 has 15 residues. CDR3 nucleotides: TGTGCCAGCAGCCCTCGGCTGCCCGGCAATCAGCCCCAGCATTTT. It encodes CASSPRLPGNQPQHF.

In its sample, this clonotype was seen a few times. V usage is TRBV6-1 and J usage is TRBJ2-3; D is uncertain. The V and J ends lost 6 bases and 3 bases respectively, with 16 bases between them. Per germline, CDR1 MNHNS and CDR2 SASEGT. CDR3 length: 15 amino acids. CDR3 region: CASRGWEVGTDTQYF. The CDR3 DNA reads TGTGCCAGCAGGGGCTGGGAAGTGGGGACAGATACGCAGTATTTT.

Ten or more counts support this clonotype. The chain carries TRBV15 and TRBJ2-5; 7 nucleotides line up with TRBD1. This CDR3 spans 16 amino acids. The trim removed 1 base at V and 5 bases at J, leaving 10 bases unmatched. From germline, CDR1 is LNHNV and CDR2 YYDKDF (reference sequence). The CDR3 DNA reads as TGTGCCACCAGCAGAGGGGGGAAAGGGGGCGCGGAGACCCAGTACTTC. It codes for CATSRGGKGGAETQYF.

This clonotype was detected ten times or more. The V and J genes are TRBV6-2 or TRBV6-3 and TRBJ1-1, with D unclear. V lost 2 bases, J lost 5 bases, and 3 bases lay in between. The CDR3 consists of 11 residues. Germline V gene sequence: CDR1 MNHEY, CDR2 SVGEGT. CDR3 in DNA: TGTGCCAGCAGTTACGGGACTGAAGCTTTCTTT. Translating it yields CASSYGTEAFF.

This clonotype was observed a few times. J is TRBJ1-5 and V is TRBV28, with 8 bases fitting TRBD1. The CDR3 has 15 residues. V trimming: 2 bases; J trimming: 6 bases; junction bases outside the gene matches: 6. CDR1 is MDHEN, CDR2 SYDVKM, per germline. The CDR3: CASSLTGGLGQPQHF. CDR3 nucleotides: TGTGCCAGCAGTTTAACAGGGGGACTGGGTCAGCCCCAGCATTTT.

The table lists this clonotype with a few counts. The genes are TRBV18 and TRBJ1-6; D is unresolved. This CDR3 is built from 13 residues. Germline CDR1 and CDR2: KGHSH and LQKENI. The V end was cut by 3 bases, the J end by 6 bases, with 6 bases between. CDR3 region: CASSPAFNSPLHF. In DNA, the CDR3 is TGTGCCAGCTCACCGGCATTTAATTCACCCCTCCACTTT.

This clonotype was observed many times. This chain joins TRBV10-3 and TRBJ2-3; D perhaps matches TRBD2 (5 bases). The V gene lost 6 bases and the J gene lost 5 bases, with 15 bases spanning the gap. Germline CDR1 is ENHRY and CDR2 is SYGVKD. The CDR3 has 14 residues. CDR3 sequence reads: CAIRPAGEGDTQYF. Here the CDR3 DNA reads TGTGCCATCAGGCCAGCCGGCGAGGGAGATACGCAGTATTTT.

This clonotype was recorded many times. The chain employs TRBV2 and TRBJ2-7; unclear D gene. V dropped 8 bases and J dropped 2 bases, with 13 bases sitting between them. Germline lookup yields CDR1 SNHLY and CDR2 FYNNEI. This CDR3 is built from 13 residues. The CDR3 coding sequence is TGTGCCAGCGGGATATTATTTCCCTACGAGCAGTACTTC. Amino acid sequence: CASGILFPYEQYF.

This clonotype was observed at least ten times. The chain couples TRBV11-2 to TRBJ1-1; unclear D gene. The CDR3 loop spans 17 amino acids. Between the trimmed V and J ends, which lost 2 bases and 3 bases, there was a span of 19 bases. In germline, CDR1 is SGHAT, CDR2 FQNNGV. The CDR3 coding sequence is TGTGCCAGCAGCTTATCCCGGGCCACGGCGGAGTACACTGAAGCTTTCTTT. This codes for CASSLSRATAEYTEAFF. Full variable domain (missing parts from reference TRBV11-2 and TRBJ1-1): EAGVAQSPRYKIIEKRQSVAFWCNPISGHATLYWYQQILGQGPKLLIQFQNNGVVDDSQLPKDRFSAERLKGVDSTLKIQPAKLEDSAVYLCASSLSRATAEYTEAFFGQGTRLTVV.

This clonotype has at least ten counts. The chain uses TRBV7-8 and TRBJ1-2; a possible D gene is TRBD1 (6 bases). The germline V gene encodes CDR1 SGHVS and CDR2 FQNEAQ. Deletions cut 5 bases from V and 4 bases from J, with 11 bases between. This CDR3 has 13 residues. The CDR3 bases are TGTGCCAGCAGCCCCGACAGGACCTATGGCTACACCTTC. Its translation: CASSPDRTYGYTF.

This clonotype was observed a handful of times. This chain connects TRBV15 to TRBJ2-4; no clear D. Trimming shortened V by 7 bases and J by 8 bases, and 12 bases separated the two germline ends. The CDR3 extends over 12 amino acids. In germline, CDR1 is LNHNV, CDR2 YYDKDF (reference sequence). CDR3 loop: CATTPNEDIQYF. The CDR3 bases are TGTGCCACCACCCCCAACGAGGACATTCAGTACTTC.

J is TRBJ2-5 and V is TRBV10-2; D not resolved. CDR3 length: 14 amino acids. Germline CDR1 is WSHSY and CDR2 is SAAADI. V lost 2 bases to trimming and J lost 3 bases, with 10 bases between them. The CDR3 protein is CASSEAGFKETQYF. The CDR3, as DNA: TGCGCCAGCAGTGAGGCTGGGTTTAAAGAGACCCAGTACTTC.

This clonotype came up many times. This chain links TRBV3-1 with TRBJ2-1; D uncertain. The germline V gene has CDR1 LGHDT and CDR2 YNNKEL (reference sequence). The CDR3 totals 12 residues. The ends were cut back, 3 bases at V and 8 bases at J, with 8 bases in the middle. Here the CDR3 DNA reads TGTGCCAGCAGCCAGGCTACCCATGAGCAGTTCTTC. Protein product: CASSQATHEQFF.

This clonotype was counted only a few times. The CDR3 reads CATSTNTDTQYF. CDR3 in DNA: TGTGCCACCAGTACTAACACAGATACGCAGTATTTT. The chain has TRBV15 and TRBJ2-3; D is undetermined. CDR3 length equals 12 residues. Trimming pared 6 bases from V and 2 bases from J, leaving 6 bases between. CDR1 is LNHNV, CDR2 YYDKDF, per germline (reference sequence).